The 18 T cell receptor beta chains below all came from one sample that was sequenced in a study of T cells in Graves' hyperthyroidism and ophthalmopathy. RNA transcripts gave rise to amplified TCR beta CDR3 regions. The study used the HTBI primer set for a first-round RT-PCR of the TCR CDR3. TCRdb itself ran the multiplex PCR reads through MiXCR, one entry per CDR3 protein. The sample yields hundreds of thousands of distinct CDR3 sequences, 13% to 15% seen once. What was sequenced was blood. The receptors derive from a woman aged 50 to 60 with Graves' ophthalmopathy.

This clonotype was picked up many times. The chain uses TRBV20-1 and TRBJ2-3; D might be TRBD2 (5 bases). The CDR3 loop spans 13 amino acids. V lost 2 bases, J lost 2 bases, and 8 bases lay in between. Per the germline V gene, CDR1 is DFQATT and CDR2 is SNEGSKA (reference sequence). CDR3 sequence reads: CSARFSDTDTQYF. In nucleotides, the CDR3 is TGCAGTGCTAGATTTAGCGACACAGATACGCAGTATTTT.

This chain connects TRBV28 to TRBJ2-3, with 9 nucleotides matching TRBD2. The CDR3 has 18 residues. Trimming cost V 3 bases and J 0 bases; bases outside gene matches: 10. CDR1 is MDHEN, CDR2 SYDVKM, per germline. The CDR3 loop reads CASSLGLAGRGSTDTQYF. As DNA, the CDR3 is TGTGCCAGCAGTTTGGGGCTAGCGGGGCGTGGGAGCACAGATACGCAGTATTTT.

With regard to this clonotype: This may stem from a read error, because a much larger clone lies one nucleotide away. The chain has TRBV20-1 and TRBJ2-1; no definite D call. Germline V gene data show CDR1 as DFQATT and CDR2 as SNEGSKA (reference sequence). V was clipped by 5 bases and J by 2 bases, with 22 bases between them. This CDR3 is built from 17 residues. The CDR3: CSAPTPLTPSPYNEQFF. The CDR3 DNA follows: TGCAGTGCTCCAACCCCCCTTACCCCGAGCCCCTACAATGAGCAGTTCTTC.

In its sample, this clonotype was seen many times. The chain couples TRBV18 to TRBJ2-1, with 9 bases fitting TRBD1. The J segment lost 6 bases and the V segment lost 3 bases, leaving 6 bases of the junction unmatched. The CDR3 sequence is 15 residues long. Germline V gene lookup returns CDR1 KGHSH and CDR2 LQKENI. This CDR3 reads CASSPGTGQVNEQFF. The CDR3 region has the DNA TGTGCCAGCTCACCCGGGACAGGGCAAGTCAATGAGCAGTTCTTC.

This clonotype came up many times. CDR3 in amino acids: CASSLRGTSRNYEQYF. The DNA for the CDR3 is TGTGCCAGCAGCCTCCGGGGCACATCCAGGAACTACGAGCAGTACTTC. The chain combines TRBV5-6 with TRBJ2-7; tentatively, D is TRBD1 or TRBD2 (5 bases each). Trimming took 4 bases from V and 3 from J, leaving 20 bases between them. In germline, CDR1 is SGHDT, CDR2 YYEEEE. This CDR3 is 16 amino acids long.

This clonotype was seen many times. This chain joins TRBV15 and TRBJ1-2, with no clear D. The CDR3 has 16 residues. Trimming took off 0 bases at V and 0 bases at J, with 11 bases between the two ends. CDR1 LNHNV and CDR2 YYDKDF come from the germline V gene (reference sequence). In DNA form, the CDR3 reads TGTGCCACCAGCAGAGATGGAGGGCCAGCTAACTATGGCTACACCTTC. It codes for CATSRDGGPANYGYTF.

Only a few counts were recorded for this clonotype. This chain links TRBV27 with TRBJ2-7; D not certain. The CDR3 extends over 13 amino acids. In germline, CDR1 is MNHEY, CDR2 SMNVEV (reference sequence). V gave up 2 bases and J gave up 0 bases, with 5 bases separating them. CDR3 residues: CASSLHYSYEQYF. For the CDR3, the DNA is TGTGCCAGCAGTTTACACTACTCCTACGAGCAGTACTTC.

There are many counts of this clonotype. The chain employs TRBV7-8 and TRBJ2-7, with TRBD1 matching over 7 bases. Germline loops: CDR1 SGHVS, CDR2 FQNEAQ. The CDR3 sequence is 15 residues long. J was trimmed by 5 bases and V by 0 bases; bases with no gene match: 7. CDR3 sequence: CASSLAGTDRDEQYF. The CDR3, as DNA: TGTGCCAGCAGCTTAGCGGGGACAGACCGTGACGAGCAGTACTTC.

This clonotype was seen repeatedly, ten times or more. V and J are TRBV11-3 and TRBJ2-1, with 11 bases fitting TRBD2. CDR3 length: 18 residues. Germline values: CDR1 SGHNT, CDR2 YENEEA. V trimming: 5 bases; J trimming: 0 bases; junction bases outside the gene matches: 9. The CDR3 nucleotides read TGTGCCAGCAGCGCCGGGACTAGCGGAACGAGCTCCTACAATGAGCAGTTCTTC. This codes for CASSAGTSGTSSYNEQFF.

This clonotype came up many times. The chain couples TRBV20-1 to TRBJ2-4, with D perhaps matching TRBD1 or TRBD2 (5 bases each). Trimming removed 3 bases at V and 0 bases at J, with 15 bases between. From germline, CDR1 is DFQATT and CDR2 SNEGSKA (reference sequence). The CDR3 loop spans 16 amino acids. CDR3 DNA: TGCAGTGCTAGGGATCAATCGGGACCAGCCAAAAACATTCAGTACTTC. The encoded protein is CSARDQSGPAKNIQYF.

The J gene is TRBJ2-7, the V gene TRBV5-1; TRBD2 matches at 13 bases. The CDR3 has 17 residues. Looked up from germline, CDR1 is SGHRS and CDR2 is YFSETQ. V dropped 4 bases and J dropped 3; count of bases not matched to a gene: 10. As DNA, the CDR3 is TGCGCCAGCAGCGGAGGACTAGCGGGAGAGAGGGGCTACGAGCAGTACTTC. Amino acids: CASSGGLAGERGYEQYF.

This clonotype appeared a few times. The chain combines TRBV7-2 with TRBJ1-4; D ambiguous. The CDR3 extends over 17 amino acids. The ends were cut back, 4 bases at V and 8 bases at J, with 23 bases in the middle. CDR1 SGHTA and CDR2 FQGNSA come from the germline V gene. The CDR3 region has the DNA TGTGCCAGCAGCTACCTCATGGGTCGGACGAGAGAGGAAAAACTGTTTTTT. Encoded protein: CASSYLMGRTREEKLFF. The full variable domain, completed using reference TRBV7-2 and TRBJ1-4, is GAGVSQSPSNKVTEKGKDVELRCDPISGHTALYWYRQSLGQGLEFLIYFQGNSAPDKSGLPSDRFSAERTGGSVSTLTIQRTQQEDSAVYLCASSYLMGRTREEKLFFGSGTQLSVL.

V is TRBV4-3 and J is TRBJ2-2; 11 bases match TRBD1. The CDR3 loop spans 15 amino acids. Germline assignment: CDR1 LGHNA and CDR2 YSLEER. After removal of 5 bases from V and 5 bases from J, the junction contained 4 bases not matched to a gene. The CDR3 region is CASSVRDRGTGELFF. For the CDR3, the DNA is TGCGCCAGCAGCGTCCGGGACAGGGGGACCGGGGAGCTGTTTTTT.

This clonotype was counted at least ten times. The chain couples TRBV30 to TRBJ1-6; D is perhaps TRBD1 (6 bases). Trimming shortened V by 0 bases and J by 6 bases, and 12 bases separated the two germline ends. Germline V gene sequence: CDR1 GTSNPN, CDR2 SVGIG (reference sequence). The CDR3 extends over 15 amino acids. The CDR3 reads CAWSVLDSLNSPLHF. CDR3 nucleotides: TGTGCCTGGAGTGTACTGGACAGCCTTAATTCACCCCTCCACTTT.

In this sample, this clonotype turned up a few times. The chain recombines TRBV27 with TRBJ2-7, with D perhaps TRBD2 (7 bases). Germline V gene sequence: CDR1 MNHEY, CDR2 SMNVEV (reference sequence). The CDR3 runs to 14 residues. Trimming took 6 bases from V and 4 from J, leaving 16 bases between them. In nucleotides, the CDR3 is TGTGCCAGCAGGAGGGGGGGGCGAAGTTACGAGCAGTACTTC. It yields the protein CASRRGGRSYEQYF.

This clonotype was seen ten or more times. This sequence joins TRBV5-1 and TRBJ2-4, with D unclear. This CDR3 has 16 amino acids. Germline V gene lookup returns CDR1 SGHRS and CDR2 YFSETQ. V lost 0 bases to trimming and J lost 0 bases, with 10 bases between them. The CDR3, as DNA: TGCGCCAGCAGCTTGGAGGGTCAGTTAGCCAAAAACATTCAGTACTTC. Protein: CASSLEGQLAKNIQYF.

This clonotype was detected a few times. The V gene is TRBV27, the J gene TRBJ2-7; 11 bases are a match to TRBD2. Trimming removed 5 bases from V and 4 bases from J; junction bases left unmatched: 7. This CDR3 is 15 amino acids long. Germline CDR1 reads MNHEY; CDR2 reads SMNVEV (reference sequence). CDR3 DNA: TGTGCCAGCAGTGGTTTGACTAGCGGGATATACGAGCAGTACTTC. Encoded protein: CASSGLTSGIYEQYF.

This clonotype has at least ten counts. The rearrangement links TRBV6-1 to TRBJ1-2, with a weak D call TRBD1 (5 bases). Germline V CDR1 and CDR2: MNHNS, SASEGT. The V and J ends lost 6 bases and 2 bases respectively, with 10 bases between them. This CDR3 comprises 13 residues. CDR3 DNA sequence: TGTGCCAGCAGCCCGGGGCGGAACTATGGCTACACCTTC. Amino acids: CASSPGRNYGYTF.